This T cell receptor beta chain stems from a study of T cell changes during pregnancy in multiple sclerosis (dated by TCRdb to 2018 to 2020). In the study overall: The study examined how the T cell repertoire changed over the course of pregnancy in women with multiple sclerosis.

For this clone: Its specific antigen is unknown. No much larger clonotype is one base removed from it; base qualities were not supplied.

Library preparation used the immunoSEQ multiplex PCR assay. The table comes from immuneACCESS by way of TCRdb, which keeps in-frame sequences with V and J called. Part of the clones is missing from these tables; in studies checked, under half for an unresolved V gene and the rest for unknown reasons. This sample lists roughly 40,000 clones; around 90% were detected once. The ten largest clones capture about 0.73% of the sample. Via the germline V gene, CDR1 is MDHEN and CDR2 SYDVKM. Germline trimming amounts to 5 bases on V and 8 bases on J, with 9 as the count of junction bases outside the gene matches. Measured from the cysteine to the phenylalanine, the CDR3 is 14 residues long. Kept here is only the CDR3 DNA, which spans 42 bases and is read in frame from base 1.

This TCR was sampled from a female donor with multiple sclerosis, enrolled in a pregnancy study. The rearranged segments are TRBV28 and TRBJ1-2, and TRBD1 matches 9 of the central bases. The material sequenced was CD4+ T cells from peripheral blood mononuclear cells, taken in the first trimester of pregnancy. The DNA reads TGTGCCAGCAGTCTGGACAGGGGTGAGGGAGGCTACACCTTC. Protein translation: CASSLDRGEGGYTF.